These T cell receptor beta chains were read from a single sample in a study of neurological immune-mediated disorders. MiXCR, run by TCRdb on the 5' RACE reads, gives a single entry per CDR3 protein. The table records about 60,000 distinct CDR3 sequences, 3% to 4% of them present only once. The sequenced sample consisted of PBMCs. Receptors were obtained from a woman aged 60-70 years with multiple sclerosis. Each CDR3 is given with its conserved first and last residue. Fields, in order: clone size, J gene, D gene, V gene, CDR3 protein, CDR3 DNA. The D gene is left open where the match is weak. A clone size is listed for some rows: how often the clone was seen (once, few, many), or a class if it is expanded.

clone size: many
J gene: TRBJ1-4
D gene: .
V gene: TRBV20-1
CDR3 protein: CSARSLSVTNEKLFF
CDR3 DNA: TGCAGTGCTAGATCACTATCGGTAACTAATGAAAAACTGTTTTTT

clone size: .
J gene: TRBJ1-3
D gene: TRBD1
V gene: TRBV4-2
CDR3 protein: CASSQAGTGTRNTIYF
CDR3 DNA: TGTGCCAGCAGCCAAGCCGGGACAGGGACTCGAAACACCATATATTTT

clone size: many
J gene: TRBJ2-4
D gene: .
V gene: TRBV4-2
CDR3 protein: CASSQEGVAKNIQYF
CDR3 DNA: TGTGCCAGCAGCCAAGAAGGTGTAGCCAAAAACATTCAGTACTTC

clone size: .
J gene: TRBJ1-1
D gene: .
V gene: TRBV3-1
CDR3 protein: CASSQGAGTEAFF
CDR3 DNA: TGTGCCAGCAGCCAGGGGGCCGGTACTGAAGCTTTCTTT

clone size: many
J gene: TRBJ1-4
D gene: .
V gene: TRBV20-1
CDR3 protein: CSASSRVGEKLFF
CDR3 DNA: TGCAGTGCTAGTTCAAGGGTGGGAGAAAAACTGTTTTTT

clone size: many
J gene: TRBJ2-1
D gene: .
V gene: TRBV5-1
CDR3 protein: CASSVGGEQQFF
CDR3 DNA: TGCGCCAGCAGCGTAGGGGGGGAACAGCAGTTCTTC

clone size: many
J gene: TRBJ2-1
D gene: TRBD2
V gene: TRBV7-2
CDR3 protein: CASSPPGLAGGGKFF
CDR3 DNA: TGTGCCAGCAGCCCCCCGGGACTAGCGGGGGGAGGGAAGTTCTTC

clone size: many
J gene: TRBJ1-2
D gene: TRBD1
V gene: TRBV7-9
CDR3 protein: CASSHGADRDLNGYTF
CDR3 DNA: TGTGCCAGCAGTCATGGGGCGGACAGGGACCTCAATGGCTACACCTTC

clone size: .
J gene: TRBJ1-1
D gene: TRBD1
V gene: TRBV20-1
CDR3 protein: CSANRGLRTEAFF
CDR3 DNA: TGCAGTGCTAACAGGGGGCTTCGGACTGAAGCTTTCTTT

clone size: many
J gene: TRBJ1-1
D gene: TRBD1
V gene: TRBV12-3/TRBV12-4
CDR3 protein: CASRPNNRGRTEAFF
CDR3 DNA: TGTGCCAGCCGCCCGAACAACAGGGGGCGGACTGAAGCTTTCTTT

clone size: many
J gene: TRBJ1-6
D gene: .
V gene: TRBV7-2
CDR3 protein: CASSLIPPWTPLHF
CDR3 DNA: TGTGCCAGCAGCTTAATCCCTCCATGGACACCCCTCCACTTT

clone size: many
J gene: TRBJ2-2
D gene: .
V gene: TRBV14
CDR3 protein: CASSHSAGRSGELFF
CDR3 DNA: TGTGCCAGCAGCCACAGCGCGGGAAGGAGCGGGGAGCTGTTTTTT

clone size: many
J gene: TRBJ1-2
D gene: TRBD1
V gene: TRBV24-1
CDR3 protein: CATSDPGQGRGYTF
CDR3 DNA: TGTGCCACCAGTGACCCCGGACAGGGACGCGGCTACACCTTC

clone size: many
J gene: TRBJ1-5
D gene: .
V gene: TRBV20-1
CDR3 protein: CSALQGRMDQPQHF
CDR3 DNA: TGCAGTGCTTTACAGGGTAGGATGGATCAGCCCCAGCATTTT

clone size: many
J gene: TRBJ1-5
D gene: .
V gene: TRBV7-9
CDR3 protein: CASSRDGDQPQHF
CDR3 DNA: TGTGCCAGCAGCCGAGACGGAGATCAGCCCCAGCATTTT

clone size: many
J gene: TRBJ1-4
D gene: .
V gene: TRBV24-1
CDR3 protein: CATSVEGSKLFF
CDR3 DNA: TGTGCCACCAGCGTGGAAGGGTCGAAACTGTTTTTT

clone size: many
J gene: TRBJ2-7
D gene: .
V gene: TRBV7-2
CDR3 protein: CASSSQLYYEQYF
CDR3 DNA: TGTGCCAGCAGCTCCCAATTATACTACGAGCAGTACTTC

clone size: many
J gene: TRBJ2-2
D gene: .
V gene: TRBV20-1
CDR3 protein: CSARRPTNTGELFF
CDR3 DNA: TGCAGTGCTAGAAGGCCTACGAACACCGGGGAGCTGTTTTTT

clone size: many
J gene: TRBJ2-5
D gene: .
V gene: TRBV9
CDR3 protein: CASSANSFQETQYF
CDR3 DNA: TGTGCCAGCAGCGCAAACAGTTTTCAAGAGACCCAGTACTTC

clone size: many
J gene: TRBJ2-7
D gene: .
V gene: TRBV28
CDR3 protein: CASSFSLEQYF
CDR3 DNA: TGTGCCAGCAGTTTTTCCTTGGAGCAGTACTTC

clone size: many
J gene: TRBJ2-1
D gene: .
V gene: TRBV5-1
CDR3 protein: CASRLEDGWNEQFF
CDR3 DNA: TGCGCCAGCAGATTGGAGGACGGGTGGAATGAGCAGTTCTTC

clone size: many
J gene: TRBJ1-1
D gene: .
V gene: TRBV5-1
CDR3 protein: CASSLAEYTEAFF
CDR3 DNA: TGCGCCAGCAGCTTGGCCGAGTACACTGAAGCTTTCTTT

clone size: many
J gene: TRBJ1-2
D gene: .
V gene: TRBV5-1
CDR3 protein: CASSSAGITQLIYGYTF
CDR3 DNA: TGCGCCAGCAGCTCGGCAGGGATAACCCAGCTTATCTATGGCTACACCTTC

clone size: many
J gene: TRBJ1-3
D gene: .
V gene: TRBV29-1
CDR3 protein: CSVTAGENTIYF
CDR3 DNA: TGCAGCGTTACCGCAGGGGAAAACACCATATATTTT

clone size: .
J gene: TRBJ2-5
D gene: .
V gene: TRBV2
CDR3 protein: CASSENRDQETQYF
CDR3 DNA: TGTGCCAGCAGTGAAAACCGGGATCAAGAGACCCAGTACTTC

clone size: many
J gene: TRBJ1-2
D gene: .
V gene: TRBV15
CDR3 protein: CATSRGLGYTF
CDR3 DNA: TGTGCCACCAGCAGAGGGTTAGGCTACACCTTC

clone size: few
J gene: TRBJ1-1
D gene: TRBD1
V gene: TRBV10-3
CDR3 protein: CAIRQGIGEAFF
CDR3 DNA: TGTGCCATCAGACAGGGGATTGGTGAAGCTTTCTTT

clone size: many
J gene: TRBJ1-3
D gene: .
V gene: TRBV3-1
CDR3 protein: CASSQGGTPSSGNTIYF
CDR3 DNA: TGTGCCAGCAGCCAAGGTGGGACACCAAGCTCTGGAAACACCATATATTTT

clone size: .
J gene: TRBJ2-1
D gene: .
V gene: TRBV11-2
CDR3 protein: CASSLGVGAPIKKKFF
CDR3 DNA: TGTGCCAGCAGCTTAGGGGTCGGGGCACCCATAAAGAAGAAGTTCTTC

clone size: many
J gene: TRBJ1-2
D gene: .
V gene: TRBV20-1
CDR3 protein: CSASALAGSGNYGYTF
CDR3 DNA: TGCAGTGCTTCCGCCCTGGCAGGGAGTGGAAACTATGGCTACACCTTC

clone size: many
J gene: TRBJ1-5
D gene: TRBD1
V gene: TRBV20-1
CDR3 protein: CSAGQGADQPQHF
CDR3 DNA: TGCAGTGCTGGACAGGGGGCCGATCAGCCCCAGCATTTT

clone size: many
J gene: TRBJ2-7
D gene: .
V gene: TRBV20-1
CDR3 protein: CSARRAGAEQYF
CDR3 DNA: TGCAGTGCGCGACGTGCAGGGGCCGAGCAGTACTTC

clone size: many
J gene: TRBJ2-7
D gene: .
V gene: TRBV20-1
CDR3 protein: CSARVSGGYEQYF
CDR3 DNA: TGCAGTGCTAGAGTTAGTGGTGGCTACGAGCAGTACTTC

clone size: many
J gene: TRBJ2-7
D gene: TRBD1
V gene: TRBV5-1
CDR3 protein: CASSLGQGNREQYF
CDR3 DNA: TGCGCCAGCAGCTTGGGACAGGGGAATCGCGAGCAGTACTTC

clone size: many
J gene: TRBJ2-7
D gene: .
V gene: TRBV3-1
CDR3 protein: CASSQDAVPGREQYF
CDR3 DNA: TGTGCCAGCAGCCAAGATGCCGTCCCAGGGCGAGAGCAGTACTTC

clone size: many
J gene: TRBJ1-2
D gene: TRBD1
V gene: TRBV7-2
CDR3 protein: CASSSPEIGQGLYGYTF
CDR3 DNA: TGTGCCAGCAGCTCTCCGGAGATTGGACAGGGACTCTATGGCTACACCTTC

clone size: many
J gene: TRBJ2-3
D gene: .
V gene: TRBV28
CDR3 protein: CASTDGQGPIPSTDTQYF
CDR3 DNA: TGTGCCAGCACCGACGGGCAGGGGCCGATACCTAGCACAGATACGCAGTATTTT

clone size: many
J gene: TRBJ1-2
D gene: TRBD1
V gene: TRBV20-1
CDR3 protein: CSANDRGWSYTF
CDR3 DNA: TGCAGTGCTAACGACAGGGGTTGGAGCTACACCTTC

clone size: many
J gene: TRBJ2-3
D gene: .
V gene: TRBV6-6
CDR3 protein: CASSAQGGNRDTQYF
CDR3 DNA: TGTGCCAGCAGTGCTCAGGGTGGGAATCGAGATACGCAGTATTTT

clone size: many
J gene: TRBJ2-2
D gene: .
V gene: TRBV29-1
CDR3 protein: CSVEDLRLGNTGELFF
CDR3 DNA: TGCAGCGTTGAAGATTTAAGACTGGGGAACACCGGGGAGCTGTTTTTT

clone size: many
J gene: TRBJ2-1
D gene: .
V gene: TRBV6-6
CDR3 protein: CASSYFGRNEQFF
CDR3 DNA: TGTGCCAGCAGTTACTTCGGGCGTAATGAGCAGTTCTTC

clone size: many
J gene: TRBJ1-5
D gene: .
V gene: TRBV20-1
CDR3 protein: CSARNDRLGGQPQHF
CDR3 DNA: TGCAGTGCTAGAAACGACAGGCTTGGGGGTCAGCCCCAGCATTTT

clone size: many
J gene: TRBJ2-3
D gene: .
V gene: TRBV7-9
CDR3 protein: CASSLVRSQGTQYF
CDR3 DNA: TGTGCCAGCAGCTTAGTCCGTAGCCAAGGTACGCAGTATTTT

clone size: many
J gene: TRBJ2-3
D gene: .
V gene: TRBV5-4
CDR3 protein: CASSRGTLNTDTQYF
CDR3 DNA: TGTGCCAGCAGCCGCGGTACACTGAACACAGATACGCAGTATTTT

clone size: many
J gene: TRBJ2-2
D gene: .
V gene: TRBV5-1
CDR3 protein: CASSFSQGSTGELFF
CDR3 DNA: TGCGCCAGCAGCTTTTCGCAGGGGAGCACCGGGGAGCTGTTTTTT

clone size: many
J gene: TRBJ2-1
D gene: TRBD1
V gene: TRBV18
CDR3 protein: CASSQQGVPYNEQFF
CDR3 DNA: TGTGCCAGCTCACAACAGGGGGTTCCCTACAATGAGCAGTTCTTC

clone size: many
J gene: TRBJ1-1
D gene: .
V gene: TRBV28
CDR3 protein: CASSPPTDLNTEAFF
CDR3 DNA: TGTGCCAGCAGTCCCCCGACAGATTTGAACACTGAAGCTTTCTTT